A single sample is the source of the 5 T cell receptor beta chains below, sequenced in a study of PD-L1 blockade in urothelial cancer. Time point in this sample: pretreatment peripheral blood. The repertoire was sequenced with immunoSEQ multiplex PCR; TCRdb's copy has only in-frame clones and lacks some. The sample yields 35,000 to 40,000 clones, around four fifths seen once. The specimen comprised PBMCs, sampled around atezolizumab (anti-PD-L1) treatment. The receptors derive from a man older than 75 with urothelial cancer.

The chain is built from TRBV28 and TRBJ1-2; 8 nucleotides match TRBD1. V lost 4 bases to trimming and J lost 4 bases; unmatched junction nucleotides: 5. The length of the CDR3 is 14 residues. Germline CDR1 reads MDHEN; CDR2 reads SYDVKM. This CDR3 reads CASSSTGVIYGYTF. The CDR3 DNA reads TGTGCCAGCAGTTCGACAGGGGTCATCTATGGCTACACCTTC.

The rearrangement links TRBV6-1 to TRBJ1-1; D perhaps matches TRBD1 (6 bases). The V and J ends lost 5 bases and 0 bases respectively, with 10 bases between them. Per the germline V gene, CDR1 is MNHNS and CDR2 is SASEGT. The CDR3 is made up of 14 amino acids. The CDR3 sequence is CASSPQGVNTEAFF. The CDR3 region has the DNA TGTGCCAGCAGTCCACAGGGTGTGAACACTGAAGCTTTCTTT.

The gene calls are TRBV30 and TRBJ2-1, with D maybe TRBD1 (5 bases). The CDR3 has 13 amino acids. The germline V gene has CDR1 GTSNPN and CDR2 SVGIG (reference sequence). The germline V and J ends were trimmed by 0 bases and 7 bases, with 10 bases remaining between them. The CDR3 region has the DNA TGTGCCTGGAGTGTACGGACAAAGAATGAGCAGTTCTTC. As protein: CAWSVRTKNEQFF.

The chain couples TRBV27 to TRBJ1-2; the match to TRBD1 covers 8 bases. The CDR3 extends over 20 amino acids. CDR1 MNHEY and CDR2 SMNVEV come from the germline V gene (reference sequence). After removal of 5 bases from V and 0 bases from J, the junction contained 20 bases not matched to a gene. Here the CDR3 reads CASSPYRGITGQASNYGYTF. The CDR3 DNA reads TGTGCCAGCAGTCCATATAGGGGTATCACGGGACAGGCGTCTAACTATGGCTACACCTTC.

This clone was observed a single time. The chain has TRBV28 and TRBJ2-3; TRBD2 matches 11 bases. The CDR3 loop spans 16 amino acids. Looked up from germline, CDR1 is MDHEN and CDR2 is SYDVKM. V trimming: 1 base; J trimming: 3 bases; junction bases outside the gene matches: 3. The CDR3 DNA sequence: TGTGCCAGCAGTTTATTACTAGCGGGAGTAACAGATACGCAGTATTTT. This encodes CASSLLLAGVTDTQYF.